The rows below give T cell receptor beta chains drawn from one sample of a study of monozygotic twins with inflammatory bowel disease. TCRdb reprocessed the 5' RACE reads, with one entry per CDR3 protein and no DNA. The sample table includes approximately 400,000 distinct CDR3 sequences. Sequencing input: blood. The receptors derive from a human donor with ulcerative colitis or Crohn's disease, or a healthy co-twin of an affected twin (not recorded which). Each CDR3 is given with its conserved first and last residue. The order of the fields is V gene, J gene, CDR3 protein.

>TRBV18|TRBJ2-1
CASSPILRISYNEQFF
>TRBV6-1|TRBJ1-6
CASRRDRVNSYNSPLHF
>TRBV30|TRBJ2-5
CAWSPDFQETQYF
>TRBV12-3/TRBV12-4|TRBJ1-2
CASSGPNPGLGGDGYTF
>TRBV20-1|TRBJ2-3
CSARLDRGRADTQYF
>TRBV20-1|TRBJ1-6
CSARQGGNNSPLHF
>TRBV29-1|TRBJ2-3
CSVVKTTDTQYF
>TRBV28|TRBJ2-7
CASSLPSAGGGYEQYF
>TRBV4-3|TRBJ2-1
CASSQERTGYLYNEQFF
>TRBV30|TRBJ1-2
CAWSGGGYGYTF
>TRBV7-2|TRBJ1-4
CASSLRGQHTEKLFF
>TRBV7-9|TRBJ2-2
CASRDQGPPNTGELFF
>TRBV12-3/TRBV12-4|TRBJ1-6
CASSLWANSPLHF
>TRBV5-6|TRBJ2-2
CASSGGFGSNTGELFF
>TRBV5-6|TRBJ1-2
CASGGQPDGYTF
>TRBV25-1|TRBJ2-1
CASTPGGTTYNEQFF
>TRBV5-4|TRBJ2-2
CASSLADPGATGELFF
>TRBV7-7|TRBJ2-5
CASSPGARAIGETQYF
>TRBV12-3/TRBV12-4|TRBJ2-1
CASGPPGTGAYNEQFF
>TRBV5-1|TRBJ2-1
CASSLEGGDSDEQFF
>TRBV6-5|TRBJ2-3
CASSYSGLSSADTQYF
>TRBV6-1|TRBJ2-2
CASSFTGTGLPGELFF
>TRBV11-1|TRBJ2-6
CASSADRGPTSGANVLTF
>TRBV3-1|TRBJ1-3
CASSQVVGLSGNTIYF
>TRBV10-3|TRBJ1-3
CAISEDRGSSPGNTIYF